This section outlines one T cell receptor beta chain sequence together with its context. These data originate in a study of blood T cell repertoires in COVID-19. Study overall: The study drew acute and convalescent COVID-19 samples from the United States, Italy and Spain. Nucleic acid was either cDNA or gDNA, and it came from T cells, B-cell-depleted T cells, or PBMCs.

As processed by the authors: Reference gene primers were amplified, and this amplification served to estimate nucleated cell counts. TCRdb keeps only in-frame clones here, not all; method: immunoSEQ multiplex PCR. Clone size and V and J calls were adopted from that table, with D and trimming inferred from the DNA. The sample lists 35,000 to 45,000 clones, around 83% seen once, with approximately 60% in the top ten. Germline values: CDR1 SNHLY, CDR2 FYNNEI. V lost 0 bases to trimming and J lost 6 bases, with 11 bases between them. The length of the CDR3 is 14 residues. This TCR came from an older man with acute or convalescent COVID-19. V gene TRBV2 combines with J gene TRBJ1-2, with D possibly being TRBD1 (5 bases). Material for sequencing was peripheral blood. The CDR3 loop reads CASSEARQGDGYTF. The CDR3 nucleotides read TGTGCCAGCAGTGAAGCGCGACAAGGGGATGGCTACACCTTC.